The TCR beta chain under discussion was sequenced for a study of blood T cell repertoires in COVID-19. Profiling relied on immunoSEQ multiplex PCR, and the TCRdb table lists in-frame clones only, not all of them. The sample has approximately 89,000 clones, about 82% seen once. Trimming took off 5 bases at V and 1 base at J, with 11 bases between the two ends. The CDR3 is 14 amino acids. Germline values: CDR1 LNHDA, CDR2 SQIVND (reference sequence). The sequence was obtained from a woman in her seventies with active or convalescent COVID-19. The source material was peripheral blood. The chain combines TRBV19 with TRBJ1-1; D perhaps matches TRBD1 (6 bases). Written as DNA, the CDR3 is TGTGCCAGTAGTGCTACAGGGACGAACACTGAAGCTTTCTTT. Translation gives CASSATGTNTEAFF.